This TCR beta chain stems from a study of cytomegalovirus exposure and HLA in healthy donors. Concerning this clone: The antigen remains undetermined.

Using immunoSEQ multiplex PCR, the repertoire was profiled, and TCRdb retains in-frame clones only, with some absent. The sample yields approximately 200,000 clones, roughly 77% seen once. Notes on the study in general: The finding came from a later analysis; first-cohort TCR clusters tended to co-occur in the roughly 110 validation repertoires.

This clonotype was sampled from a woman aged 25 to 39 in good health and CMV-seronegative. Sequencing was performed on PBMCs.

The CDR3 reads CASSVVETGEGYTF. The CDR3 bases are TGTGCCAGCAGCGTAGTAGAGACAGGGGAAGGCTACACCTTC. V usage is TRBV7-9 and J usage is TRBJ1-2, with TRBD1 matching over 8 bases. Germline assignment: CDR1 SEHNR and CDR2 FQNEAQ (reference sequence). With V trimmed by 5 bases and J by 8 bases, 10 bases remained unmatched. The CDR3 spans 14 residues.